Below, 30 T cell receptor beta chains from the same sample are listed, as sequenced in a study of cytomegalovirus exposure and HLA in healthy donors. PCR involved 60 Vbeta and 13 Jbeta primers. The data were produced by immunoSEQ multiplex PCR, yet TCRdb's version contains in-frame clones alone and is incomplete. The table has hundreds of thousands of clones, 55% to 75% seen once; the top ten hold approximately 2.5%. Material: PBMCs. Source of these receptors: a man aged 40-49 years in good health and CMV-seropositive.

This clone was seen a handful of times. V and J are TRBV7-2 and TRBJ1-1; D remains unclear. V gave up 3 bases and J gave up 2 bases, with 7 bases separating them. The length of the CDR3 is 13 residues. Germline values: CDR1 SGHTA, CDR2 FQGNSA. The CDR3 protein is CASSFGSNTEAFF. In DNA, the CDR3 is TGTGCCAGCAGCTTCGGGAGCAACACTGAAGCTTTCTTT.

This clone was seen a handful of times. The chain has TRBV29-1 and TRBJ2-2; tentatively, D is TRBD2 (6 bases). CDR3 size: 14 residues. Per germline, CDR1 SQVTM and CDR2 ANQGSEA. Trimming took 3 bases from V and 0 from J, leaving 8 bases between them. CDR3 loop: CSVESGANTGELFF. The CDR3 coding sequence is TGCAGCGTTGAGTCGGGGGCGAACACCGGGGAGCTGTTTTTT.

The rearrangement links TRBV6-4 to TRBJ2-5, with D unclear. CDR1 and CDR2 from the germline V gene are MRHNA and SNTAGT. V lost 0 bases and J lost 12, with 14 bases in between. The CDR3 is 13 residues long. CDR3 region: CASSDSLLTVKYF. DNA for the CDR3: TGTGCCAGCAGTGACTCCTTGCTGACTGTTAAGTACTTC.

The chain has TRBV7-9 and TRBJ2-1, with 11 nucleotides matching TRBD1. The CDR3 is 15 amino acids. V was clipped by 5 bases and J by 4 bases; unmatched bases: 4. The germline gives CDR1 SEHNR, CDR2 FQNEAQ (reference sequence). CDR3 residues: CASSLGQGGYNEQFF. As DNA, the CDR3 is TGTGCCAGCAGCCTGGGACAGGGGGGTTACAATGAGCAGTTCTTC. The whole variable domain, remainder taken from reference TRBV7-9 and TRBJ2-1, is DTGVSQNPRHKITKRGQNVTFRCDPISEHNRLYWYRQTLGQGPEFLTYFQNEAQLEKSRLLSDRFSAERPKGSFSTLEIQRTEQGDSAMYLCASSLGQGGYNEQFFGPGTRLTVL.

This clone is a singleton in its sample. The chain links TRBV5-1 to TRBJ2-2; a weak D match, TRBD1 (5 bases). The CDR3 sequence is 16 residues long. Trimming cost V 0 bases and J 1 base, with 10 bases left between them. The V gene's germline CDR1 is SGHRS and CDR2 YFSETQ. The CDR3 protein is CASSLVETVNTGELFF. CDR3 nucleotide sequence: TGCGCCAGCAGCTTGGTCGAGACAGTGAACACCGGGGAGCTGTTTTTT.

The CDR3 region has the DNA TGTGCCAGTAGTTCCCTATCCGGGGATGAGCAGTTCTTC. Its protein product is CASSSLSGDEQFF. This chain joins TRBV19 and TRBJ2-1, with a tentative D call TRBD2 (5 bases). V was shortened by 5 bases and J by 8 bases, with 13 bases between the two germline ends. Germline V gene lookup returns CDR1 LNHDA and CDR2 SQIVND (reference sequence). The CDR3 is 13 amino acids.

The chain links TRBV5-5 to TRBJ2-7, with 9 bases fitting TRBD1. The CDR3 has 14 residues. In germline, CDR1 is SGHKS, CDR2 YYEKEE (reference sequence). V trimming: 6 bases; J trimming: 3 bases; junction bases outside the gene matches: 7. The CDR3 coding sequence is TGTGCCAGCAACTGGGACAGGGTGGACTACGAGCAGTACTTC. Translation gives CASNWDRVDYEQYF.

The chain recombines TRBV12-5 with TRBJ2-3, with 15 bases fitting TRBD2. The CDR3 runs 16 residues. Germline-derived CDR1 and CDR2 are LGHNT and FRNRAP. V gave up 4 bases and J gave up 4 bases; unmatched junction bases: 3. The CDR3 sequence: CASGSGLAGGADTQYF. CDR3 DNA: TGTGCTAGTGGTTCCGGACTAGCGGGGGGGGCAGATACGCAGTATTTT.

J is TRBJ1-5 and V is TRBV7-2; D might be TRBD1 (5 bases). V lost 2 bases, J lost 0 bases, and 8 bases lay in between. This CDR3 spans 15 amino acids. CDR1 and CDR2 from the germline V gene are SGHTA and FQGNSA. The DNA of the CDR3 is TGTGCCAGCAGCTTAACAGGTGATAGCAATCAGCCCCAGCATTTT. Its translation: CASSLTGDSNQPQHF.

This sequence joins TRBV11-1 and TRBJ2-1; TRBD2 matches at 8 bases. CDR1 and CDR2 (germline): SGHAT, FQDESV (reference sequence). Germline trimming cut 4 bases from V and 7 bases from J; bases unmatched to any gene: 12. The length of the CDR3 is 16 residues. The CDR3 is CASSSPAKRGTNEQFF. The DNA of the CDR3 is TGTGCCAGCAGCTCCCCCGCAAAGCGGGGGACGAATGAGCAGTTCTTC.

CDR3 loop: CASSRLAGGQDTQYF. In nucleotides, the CDR3 is TGTGCCAGCAGTCGGCTAGCGGGGGGGCAAGATACGCAGTATTTT. The V call is TRBV6-4, the J call TRBJ2-3; TRBD2 matches 12 bases. After removal of 5 bases from V and 5 bases from J, the junction contained 5 bases not matched to a gene. The CDR3 spans 15 residues. The germline V gene has CDR1 MRHNA and CDR2 SNTAGT.

The J gene is TRBJ2-3, the V gene TRBV5-1, with 10 bases aligning to TRBD2. The CDR3 loop spans 16 amino acids. The V and J ends lost 0 bases and 5 bases, in that order; junction bases with no gene match: 6. Per the germline V gene, CDR1 is SGHRS and CDR2 is YFSETQ. The CDR3 protein is CASSLASGGAKDTQYF. DNA for the CDR3: TGCGCCAGCAGCTTGGCGAGCGGGGGGGCCAAAGATACGCAGTATTTT.

The chain uses TRBV9 and TRBJ1-2, with 7 bases matching TRBD1. The CDR3 totals 13 residues. Trimming at V came to 3 bases and at J to 5 bases, leaving 4 bases not matched to a gene. CDR1 SGDLS and CDR2 YYNGEE come from the germline V gene. The CDR3 sequence is CASSGTGEYGYTF. CDR3 DNA: TGTGCCAGCAGCGGTACAGGGGAGTATGGCTACACCTTC.

The V call is TRBV11-3, the J call TRBJ1-1; possibly TRBD1 for D (6 bases). Per germline, CDR1 SGHNT and CDR2 YENEEA. CDR3 size: 15 residues. The V gene lost 5 bases and the J gene lost 1 base, with 14 bases spanning the gap. CDR3 sequence (DNA): TGTGCCAGCAGCCCTGGGGGACAAGCGAACACTGAAGCTTTCTTT. Its translation: CASSPGGQANTEAFF.

The count of this clone is one. This sequence joins TRBV7-9 and TRBJ1-3; D might be TRBD1 (5 bases). The CDR3 has 15 amino acids. V lost 7 bases, J lost 0 bases, and 13 bases lay in between. Germline V gives CDR1 SEHNR, CDR2 FQNEAQ (reference sequence). The CDR3 loop reads CASTTGSGSGNTIYF. The CDR3 bases are TGTGCCAGCACAACAGGTTCCGGCTCTGGAAACACCATATATTTT.

V and J are TRBV10-3 and TRBJ1-2, with D maybe TRBD1 (6 bases). CDR3 length: 14 residues. CDR1 and CDR2 from the germline V gene are ENHRY and SYGVKD. Trimming removed 0 bases at V and 6 bases at J, with 11 bases between. In nucleotides, the CDR3 is TGTGCCATCAGTGAGTCTGCAGGGGTGGATGGCTACACCTTC. Protein: CAISESAGVDGYTF.

This clone occurred a few times. This rearrangement joins TRBV2 to TRBJ1-6, with TRBD1 matching 7 bases. This CDR3 has 15 residues. CDR1 and CDR2 from the germline V gene are SNHLY and FYNNEI. V shed 4 bases, J shed 7 bases, and the junction held 7 bases outside the gene matches. CDR3 nucleotide sequence: TGTGCCAGCAGTGCTCGAACAGGGGCGAATTCACCCCTCCACTTT. Amino acid sequence: CASSARTGANSPLHF.

The CDR3, as DNA: TGTGCCAGCACCGTCAGCAGGGGGAACTATGGCTACACCTTC. Protein: CASTVSRGNYGYTF. The chain is built from TRBV5-6 and TRBJ1-2; 7 nucleotides match TRBD1. The germline V gene encodes CDR1 SGHDT and CDR2 YYEEEE. This CDR3 has 14 amino acids. Trimming cost V 6 bases and J 2 bases; bases outside gene matches: 7.

With regard to this clone: This probably arose from a read error, given a far larger clone one base away. The genes are TRBV5-1 and TRBJ2-7; possibly TRBD2 for D (5 bases). This CDR3 comprises 16 residues. From germline, CDR1 is SGHRS and CDR2 YFSETQ. Trimming took off 2 bases at V and 2 bases at J, with 17 bases between the two ends. CDR3 bases: TGCGCCAGCAGCTTAGAGGGATCAAAGCGGCCCTACGAGCAGTACTTC. The encoded protein is CASSLEGSKRPYEQYF.

V and J are TRBV9 and TRBJ2-5; 9 bases are shared with TRBD2. The CDR3 covers 16 residues. Germline loops: CDR1 SGDLS, CDR2 YYNGEE. V gave up 5 bases and J gave up 5 bases; unmatched junction bases: 13. The CDR3 protein is CASSITSGPRGETQYF. The CDR3 nucleotides read TGTGCCAGCAGTATAACTAGCGGGCCGAGGGGGGAGACCCAGTACTTC.

The chain joins TRBV7-2 to TRBJ2-5; D perhaps matches TRBD2 (5 bases). CDR1 is SGHTA and CDR2 is FQGNSA in the germline V gene. Trimming shortened V by 0 bases and J by 5 bases, and 13 bases separated the two germline ends. This CDR3 comprises 15 residues. CDR3 coding DNA: TGTGCCAGCAGCTTAGCTGGAGGCCCGGTGGAGACCCAGTACTTC. Translated: CASSLAGGPVETQYF.

The chain couples TRBV19 to TRBJ1-2; D possibly corresponds to TRBD1 (5 bases). CDR1 is LNHDA, CDR2 SQIVND, per germline (reference sequence). This CDR3 comprises 14 residues. Trimming removed 5 bases at V and 7 bases at J, with 17 bases between. The CDR3 nucleotides are TGTGCCAGTAGTCCGGAGGGCAGGAGGGGTGGCTACACCTTC. Protein product: CASSPEGRRGGYTF. The variable domain in full, completed from reference TRBV19 and TRBJ1-2, reads DGGITQSPKYLFRKEGQNVTLSCEQNLNHDAMYWYRQDPGQGLRLIYYSQIVNDFQKGDIAEGYSVSREKKESFPLTVTSAQKNPTAFYLCASSPEGRRGGYTFGSGTRLTVV.

This chain links TRBV6-1 with TRBJ2-7; 9 nucleotides line up with TRBD2. CDR3 size: 14 residues. V lost 4 bases and J lost 3; bases outside the gene matches: 4. Germline loops: CDR1 MNHNS, CDR2 SASEGT. CDR3: CASSAIAGVYEQYF. The CDR3 nucleotides read TGTGCCAGCAGTGCTATAGCGGGGGTCTACGAGCAGTACTTC.

This chain joins TRBV7-3 and TRBJ2-3; D may be TRBD1 (6 bases). The germline CDR1 and CDR2 sequences are SGHTA and FQGTGA. V lost 4 bases and J lost 9, with 11 bases in between. The CDR3 consists of 12 residues. In DNA form, the CDR3 reads TGTGCCAGCAGCTCCACCGGGACAACGCAGTATTTT. As protein: CASSSTGTTQYF.

The chain carries TRBV6-1 and TRBJ2-7, with TRBD1 matching 7 bases. Germline V gene lookup returns CDR1 MNHNS and CDR2 SASEGT. The CDR3 runs 12 residues. The CDR3 DNA follows: TGTCGAACCGGGACAGTCTCCTACGAGCAGTACTTC. Protein: CRTGTVSYEQYF.

This clone was seen more than once but under ten times. In DNA form, the CDR3 reads TGCGCCAGCAGTCGGGAGGCGGGTGGGGACACCGGGGAGCTGTTTTTT. Translation: CASSREAGGDTGELFF. The chain uses TRBV4-3 and TRBJ2-2, with TRBD2 matching 7 bases. There are 16 residues in the CDR3. Germline V gene lookup returns CDR1 LGHNA and CDR2 YSLEER. The trim removed 6 bases at V and 3 bases at J, leaving 10 bases unmatched.

This clone was detected only a few times. The rearrangement uses TRBV4-1 and TRBJ2-1; weak D call: TRBD1 (5 bases). CDR1 MGHRA and CDR2 YSYEKL come from the germline V gene. V shed 4 bases and J shed 14 bases, with 18 bases lying between them. The CDR3 spans 13 residues. The DNA of the CDR3 is TGCGCCAGCAGCCTATTCCTACCAGGGTGGAAGTTCTTC. It is translated as CASSLFLPGWKFF.

This clone has a handful of counts. Other nucleotide sequences in the sample specify the same CDR3. The V gene is TRBV6-5, the J gene TRBJ2-7; 11 bases agree with TRBD1. Trimming cost V 2 bases and J 4 bases; bases outside gene matches: 1. The CDR3 spans 14 residues. Germline V CDR1 and CDR2: MNHEY, SVGAGI. CDR3 DNA sequence: TGTGCCAGCAGTTACGGACAGGGGGCGTACGAGCAGTACTTC. Translating gives CASSYGQGAYEQYF.

This chain joins TRBV5-1 and TRBJ2-5; TRBD2 is a possible D gene (6 bases). The CDR3 runs 15 residues. Trimming took 5 bases from V and 1 from J, leaving 15 bases between them. Germline lookup yields CDR1 SGHRS and CDR2 YFSETQ. The CDR3 is CASSPGIAAQETQYF. CDR3 bases: TGCGCCAGCAGTCCAGGGATAGCGGCCCAAGAGACCCAGTACTTC.

V usage is TRBV10-3 and J usage is TRBJ1-2; D not certain. The V and J ends lost 0 bases and 8 bases respectively, with 13 bases between them. The germline V gene encodes CDR1 ENHRY and CDR2 SYGVKD. The CDR3 length is 14 residues. The CDR3 sequence is CAISESRLGAGYTF. The CDR3, as DNA: TGTGCCATCAGTGAGTCGAGGTTGGGAGCCGGCTACACCTTC.